The 19 T cell receptor beta chains below all came from one sample that was sequenced in a study of blood T cell repertoires in COVID-19. Only in-frame clones appear in the TCRdb table, and some are missing; sequencing was by immunoSEQ multiplex PCR. The sample has under 200,000 clones; about nine tenths are singletons. The sample consisted of peripheral blood. Receptors originate from a man in his sixties with acute or convalescent COVID-19.

The chain links TRBV4-1 to TRBJ2-2, with TRBD1 matching over 8 bases. Germline CDR1 MGHRA, CDR2 YSYEKL. Trimming at V came to 7 bases and at J to 4 bases, leaving 11 bases not matched to a gene. This CDR3 comprises 16 residues. CDR3 nucleotides: TGCGCCAGCACCATAAAAATAGGACAGGGCACCGGGGAGCTGTTTTTT. Residues: CASTIKIGQGTGELFF.

The chain links TRBV9 to TRBJ1-2, with D unresolved. Per the germline V gene, CDR1 is SGDLS and CDR2 is YYNGEE. The CDR3 consists of 12 residues. V shed 6 bases and J shed 5 bases, with 11 bases lying between them. The CDR3 region is CASTASRYGYTF. In DNA, the CDR3 is TGTGCCAGCACCGCATCGAGATATGGCTACACCTTC. Based on the CDR3 plus reference TRBV9 and TRBJ1-2, the full variable domain is DSGVTQTPKHLITATGQRVTLRCSPRSGDLSVYWYQQSLDQGLQFLIQYYNGEERAKGNILERFSAQQFPDLHSELNLSSLELGDSALYFCASTASRYGYTFGSGTRLTVV.

The chain recombines TRBV18 with TRBJ2-1; the match to TRBD1 covers 9 bases. The CDR3 runs 17 residues. V shed 5 bases, J shed 4 bases, and the junction held 12 bases outside the gene matches. CDR1 and CDR2 (germline): KGHSH, LQKENI. The CDR3 sequence is CASSLKLGQGPYNEQFF. The CDR3 DNA reads as TGTGCCAGCTCATTAAAGTTGGGACAGGGCCCGTACAATGAGCAGTTCTTC.

The chain carries TRBV7-8 and TRBJ1-1; D possibly corresponds to TRBD1 (5 bases). CDR3 length equals 13 residues. V was trimmed by 5 bases and J by 4 bases, leaving 11 bases between them. Germline V CDR1 and CDR2: SGHVS, FQNEAQ. CDR3 DNA: TGTGCCAGCAGCCGAGCCAGGGTCACTGAAGCTTTCTTT. Amino acids: CASSRARVTEAFF.

Only one count was recorded for this clone. CDR3 sequence: CASSYPKGGLDYGYTF. The CDR3 DNA reads TGTGCCAGCAGTTACCCCAAGGGAGGGTTGGACTATGGCTACACCTTC. The chain recombines TRBV6-6 with TRBJ1-2, with unresolved D. This CDR3 has 16 residues. The germline V gene encodes CDR1 MNHNY and CDR2 SVGAGI (reference sequence). V lost 2 bases to trimming and J lost 3 bases, with 16 bases between them.

This sequence joins TRBV25-1 and TRBJ1-5; D unresolved. Germline V gives CDR1 MGHDK, CDR2 SYGVNS. The ends were cut back, 2 bases at V and 3 bases at J, with 5 bases in the middle. This CDR3 is built from 13 residues. The CDR3 is CASSENLNQPQHF. CDR3 DNA: TGTGCCAGCAGTGAAAATCTCAATCAGCCCCAGCATTTT.

This clone appeared once. The CDR3 nucleotides read TGTGCCAGCAGATTATTCGGTACAGGGTCCCCGGGTGGCTACACCTTC. Its protein product is CASRLFGTGSPGGYTF. The chain recombines TRBV5-6 with TRBJ1-2, with D possibly being TRBD1 (6 bases). Germline CDR1 SGHDT, CDR2 YYEEEE. V lost 5 bases and J 7 bases, leaving 24 bases between the germline ends. This CDR3 has 16 amino acids.

This chain links TRBV6-5 with TRBJ1-6; possibly TRBD1 for D (5 bases). Trimming shortened V by 7 bases and J by 10 bases, and 14 bases separated the two germline ends. The germline V gene encodes CDR1 MNHEY and CDR2 SVGAGI. This CDR3 contains 13 residues. The CDR3 DNA reads TGTGCCAGCACGTGGGGGGAAGGGTCACCCCTCCACTTT. Translating it yields CASTWGEGSPLHF.

The J gene is TRBJ2-5, the V gene TRBV4-2, with TRBD2 matching 11 bases. The junction had 4 bases not matched to a gene; V was cut back by 0 bases and J by 4 bases. Germline CDR1 LGHNA, CDR2 YNFKEQ. The CDR3 runs 16 residues. The DNA of the CDR3 is TGTGCCAGCAGCCAAGAGGTAGCGGGGGGGCGAGAGACCCAGTACTTC. Its protein is CASSQEVAGGRETQYF.

The J gene is TRBJ2-5, the V gene TRBV6-5, with 9 bases matching TRBD1. The CDR3 is 15 residues long. Germline CDR1 is MNHEY and CDR2 is SVGAGI. V was pared by 11 bases and J by 7 bases, with 17 bases of the junction left unmatched. DNA of the CDR3: TGTGCCGGAGGAACGGGACAGGGTTTAGGTTGGACCCAGTACTTC. This gives the protein CAGGTGQGLGWTQYF.

This chain connects TRBV5-1 to TRBJ1-2; the match to TRBD1 covers 9 bases. Germline V gives CDR1 SGHRS, CDR2 YFSETQ. The CDR3 is 16 residues long. With V trimmed by 0 bases and J by 7 bases, 10 bases remained unmatched. As DNA, the CDR3 is TGCGCCAGCAGCTTGGAGGTTACAGGGGGCGTAGGTGGCTACACCTTC. Translation: CASSLEVTGGVGGYTF.

The J gene is TRBJ2-2, the V gene TRBV30, with 7 positions matching TRBD1. The CDR3 contains 13 residues. With V trimmed by 2 bases and J by 6 bases, 3 bases remained unmatched. The germline V gene encodes CDR1 GTSNPN and CDR2 SVGIG (reference sequence). The CDR3 is CAWSPTGAGELFF. In DNA form, the CDR3 reads TGTGCCTGGAGTCCCACAGGGGCCGGGGAGCTGTTTTTT.

The chain joins TRBV19 to TRBJ1-2; weak D call: TRBD1 (5 bases). CDR1 and CDR2 from the germline V gene are LNHDA and SQIVND (reference sequence). This CDR3 region has 15 residues. Trimming pared 4 bases from V and 7 bases from J, leaving 19 bases between. In nucleotides, the CDR3 is TGTGCCAGTAGTAGGGGACGGGGGGACGGGAGTGGCTACACCTTC. As protein: CASSRGRGDGSGYTF.

A single count supports this clone. V and J are TRBV24-1 and TRBJ1-2, with D unresolved. V gave up 3 bases and J gave up 1 base, with 14 bases separating them. Germline V gene sequence: CDR1 KGHDR, CDR2 SFDVKD. The CDR3 is 16 residues long. CDR3 sequence reads: CATSDNKDGNNYGYTF. The DNA of the CDR3 is TGTGCCACCAGTGATAACAAGGACGGGAATAACTATGGCTACACCTTC.

The chain has TRBV30 and TRBJ1-6; D is unclear. The CDR3 contains 13 residues. CDR1 GTSNPN and CDR2 SVGIG come from the germline V gene (reference sequence). V lost 7 bases and J 8 bases, leaving 15 bases between the germline ends. The CDR3 DNA follows: TGTGCCTCCCGAGTAGGGAGAGATTCACCCCTCCACTTT. As protein: CASRVGRDSPLHF.

V gene TRBV12-3 or TRBV12-4 combines with J gene TRBJ1-1; 7 nucleotides align to TRBD1. V shed 6 bases, J shed 1 base, and the junction held 2 bases outside the gene matches. The CDR3 is 13 amino acids. CDR3 sequence reads: CASRTGPNTEAFF. The CDR3 bases are TGTGCCAGCAGGACAGGGCCGAACACTGAAGCTTTCTTT.

The CDR3 DNA reads TGCGCCAGCAGCCAAAATGGGGACAGCCCTAACTATGGCTACACCTTC. Translating gives CASSQNGDSPNYGYTF. The chain is built from TRBV4-1 and TRBJ1-2, with 7 bases aligning to TRBD1. The CDR3 has 16 amino acids. Trimming at V came to 2 bases and at J to 0 bases, leaving 6 bases not matched to a gene. The V gene's germline CDR1 is MGHRA and CDR2 YSYEKL.

The chain has TRBV7-9 and TRBJ2-1, with 7 bases matching TRBD2. J lost 1 base, V lost 8 bases, and 2 bases had no gene match. The CDR3 has 13 amino acids. CDR1 SEHNR and CDR2 FQNEAQ come from the germline V gene (reference sequence). The CDR3 is CASGGSSYNEQFF. The CDR3 DNA reads as TGTGCCAGCGGCGGGAGTTCCTACAATGAGCAGTTCTTC.

This chain links TRBV10-3 with TRBJ2-3; tentative D call: TRBD2 (5 bases). The V gene lost 3 bases and the J gene lost 0 bases, with 7 bases spanning the gap. The CDR3 sequence is 14 residues long. Germline loops: CDR1 ENHRY, CDR2 SYGVKD. The CDR3 protein is CAISDGDSTDTQYF. In DNA, the CDR3 is TGTGCCATCAGTGACGGGGATAGCACAGATACGCAGTATTTT.